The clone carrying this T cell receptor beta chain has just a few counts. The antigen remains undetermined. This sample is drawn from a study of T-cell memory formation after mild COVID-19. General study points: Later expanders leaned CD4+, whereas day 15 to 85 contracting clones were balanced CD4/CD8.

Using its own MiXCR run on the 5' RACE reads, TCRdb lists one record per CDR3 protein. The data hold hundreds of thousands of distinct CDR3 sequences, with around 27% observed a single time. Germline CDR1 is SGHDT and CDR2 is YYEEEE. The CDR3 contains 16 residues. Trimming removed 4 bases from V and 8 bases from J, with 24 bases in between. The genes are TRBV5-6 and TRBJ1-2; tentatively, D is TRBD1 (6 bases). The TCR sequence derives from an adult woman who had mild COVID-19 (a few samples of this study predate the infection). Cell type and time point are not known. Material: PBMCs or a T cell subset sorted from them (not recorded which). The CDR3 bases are TGTGCCAGCAGCCCGGACTACACGGGGGCTGTAGGAGGCTACACCTTC. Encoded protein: CASSPDYTGAVGGYTF.